A single sample gave rise to the 23 T cell receptor beta chains below, sequenced in a study of Tregs in tolerant kidney transplant recipients. Antigen specificity for these receptors is unknown. Repertoires were generated with immunoSEQ multiplex PCR, while TCRdb's copy carries only in-frame clones and drops some. The table has about 2,000 clones, roughly 49% seen once. Sequencing was performed on Tregs from blood cultured with allogeneic cells. All receptors derive from a human donor in good health.

This clone is categorized as medium-sized. This rearrangement joins TRBV6-1 to TRBJ1-6; D is uncertain. Trimming took off 5 bases at V and 6 bases at J, with 14 bases between the two ends. The germline CDR1 and CDR2 sequences are MNHNS and SASEGT. The CDR3 covers 15 residues. The CDR3 region has the DNA TGTGCCAGCAGTTCAAATGGCGACCTTAATTCACCCCTCCACTTT. It yields the protein CASSSNGDLNSPLHF.

By share, this clone counts as medium-sized (0.01 to 0.1%). This chain joins TRBV11-2 and TRBJ1-1, with TRBD1 matching 8 bases. The CDR3 loop spans 19 amino acids. Germline V CDR1 and CDR2: SGHAT, FQNNGV. V dropped 1 base and J dropped 0; count of bases not matched to a gene: 13. CDR3 loop: CASSLGGFRGRLVNTEAFF. CDR3 nucleotides: TGTGCCAGCAGCTTAGGGGGTTTCAGGGGGCGATTGGTGAACACTGAAGCTTTCTTT.

This clone is judged large (0.1 to 1%). The chain carries TRBV7-2 and TRBJ1-5, with D possibly being TRBD1 (6 bases). V dropped 5 bases and J dropped 9 bases, with 17 bases sitting between them. The germline gives CDR1 SGHTA, CDR2 FQGNSA. The CDR3 runs to 14 residues. In nucleotides, the CDR3 is TGTGCCAGCAGCCCATCAGGGGCCCGAGGGCCCCAGCATTTT. Encoded protein: CASSPSGARGPQHF.

This clone was counted only a few times. V is TRBV19 and J is TRBJ1-5; D is unclear. The CDR3 has 14 amino acids. The V end lost 6 bases, the J end lost 4 bases, and 13 bases lay between the germline ends. Germline-derived CDR1 and CDR2 are LNHDA and SQIVND (reference sequence). The CDR3, as DNA: TGTGCCAGTAGGGATCGGTGGCAGAATCAGCCCCAGCATTTT. Translating gives CASRDRWQNQPQHF. The full variable domain, with the rest looked up from reference TRBV19 and TRBJ1-5, is DGGITQSPKYLFRKEGQNVTLSCEQNLNHDAMYWYRQDPGQGLRLIYYSQIVNDFQKGDIAEGYSVSREKKESFPLTVTSAQKNPTAFYLCASRDRWQNQPQHFGDGTRLSIL.

The chain is built from TRBV5-6 and TRBJ1-2; 8 bases line up with TRBD1. The CDR3 loop spans 16 amino acids. V was clipped by 1 base and J by 7 bases; unmatched bases: 12. Germline V gene lookup returns CDR1 SGHDT and CDR2 YYEEEE. The CDR3 spells CASSLYETGDRGGYTF. The CDR3, as DNA: TGTGCCAGCAGCTTGTACGAGACAGGGGACCGCGGTGGCTACACCTTC.

CDR3 sequence (DNA): TGTGCCAGCAGTTACCCAGGGGCGAACACTGAAGCTTTCTTT. Translating gives CASSYPGANTEAFF. The chain uses TRBV6-5 and TRBJ1-1, with TRBD1 as a possible D gene (6 bases). V was pared by 2 bases and J by 1 base, with 8 bases between. The V gene's germline CDR1 is MNHEY and CDR2 SVGAGI. The CDR3 has 14 residues.

The chain employs TRBV9 and TRBJ1-2; D is unclear. This CDR3 region has 16 residues. Germline CDR1 SGDLS, CDR2 YYNGEE. Trimming cost V 0 bases and J 3 bases, with 15 bases left between them. The CDR3, as DNA: TGTGCCAGCAGCGTAGGAGGAAACCGGGAAGACTATGGCTACACCTTC. This translates into CASSVGGNREDYGYTF. Together with reference TRBV9 and TRBJ1-2, the CDR3 gives the full variable domain: DSGVTQTPKHLITATGQRVTLRCSPRSGDLSVYWYQQSLDQGLQFLIQYYNGEERAKGNILERFSAQQFPDLHSELNLSSLELGDSALYFCASSVGGNREDYGYTFGSGTRLTVV.

The chain links TRBV5-6 to TRBJ2-3; TRBD1 matches at 9 bases. The CDR3 loop spans 15 amino acids. Germline V gene sequence: CDR1 SGHDT, CDR2 YYEEEE. V lost 2 bases, J lost 4 bases, and 5 bases stayed unmatched. CDR3 DNA sequence: TGTGCCAGCAGCTTCCGGACAGGGGATCCAGATACGCAGTATTTT. Encoded protein: CASSFRTGDPDTQYF.

Judged by abundance, this clone is large (0.1 to 1%). The chain is built from TRBV4-2 and TRBJ2-7, with 8 bases lining up with TRBD2. Germline V gives CDR1 LGHNA, CDR2 YNFKEQ. V shed 0 bases and J 1 base; nucleotides not matched to a gene: 17. CDR3 length equals 20 residues. The CDR3 nucleotides are TGTGCCAGCAGCCAAGACCAGACTGGCGGGAGGATTCATTTTTCCTACGAGCAGTACTTC. It specifies CASSQDQTGGRIHFSYEQYF.

The genes are TRBV11-2 and TRBJ2-5; 7 bases align to TRBD1. Looked up from germline, CDR1 is SGHAT and CDR2 is FQNNGV. There are 14 residues in the CDR3. Trimming took 0 bases from V and 4 from J; bases not matched to a gene: 2. The CDR3 bases are TGTGCCAGCAGCTTAGAACCAGGGGGAGAGACCCAGTACTTC. Amino acid sequence: CASSLEPGGETQYF.

By share of the sample, this clone is large (0.1 to 1%). The rearrangement joins TRBV19 to TRBJ1-5; 7 nucleotides match TRBD1. With 5 bases clipped from V and 0 bases from J, the junction kept 13 bases outside the gene matches. The CDR3 consists of 18 residues. Germline CDR1 reads LNHDA; CDR2 reads SQIVND (reference sequence). The CDR3 here is CASSGPSGGAYSNQPQHF. The CDR3 DNA reads TGTGCCAGTAGTGGGCCTTCAGGGGGAGCATATAGCAATCAGCCCCAGCATTTT.

This chain links TRBV6-5 with TRBJ2-5; D gene uncertain. The CDR3 is 11 amino acids. Germline V gene sequence: CDR1 MNHEY, CDR2 SVGAGI. V shed 5 bases and J shed 5 bases, with 6 bases lying between them. The chain's CDR3 is CASSLRETQYF. CDR3 bases: TGTGCCAGCAGTCTCCGGGAGACCCAGTACTTC.

The chain has TRBV2 and TRBJ1-6, with D possibly matching TRBD1 (6 bases). The CDR3 spans 20 residues. Trimming left V 7 bases short and J 0 bases short, with 25 bases between. In germline, CDR1 is SNHLY, CDR2 FYNNEI. For the CDR3, the DNA is TGTGCCAGCAAGACCCGGGGGGAGTGGGCCAGGGGCTCCTATAATTCACCCCTCCACTTT. This sequence encodes CASKTRGEWARGSYNSPLHF.

The chain uses TRBV7-9 and TRBJ2-7; the match to TRBD1 covers 8 bases. CDR1 is SEHNR and CDR2 is FQNEAQ in the germline V gene (reference sequence). Trimming at V came to 1 base and at J to 3 bases, leaving 2 bases not matched to a gene. This CDR3 comprises 14 residues. CDR3 DNA: TGTGCCAGCAGCTTAGTCACAGGGGGCTACGAGCAGTACTTC. Its translation: CASSLVTGGYEQYF.

This clone was counted a few times. The chain has TRBV10-3 and TRBJ1-1; D not resolved. The CDR3 contains 13 residues. With 0 bases removed from V and 11 bases from J, the gap between germline ends came to 13 bases. In germline, CDR1 is ENHRY, CDR2 SYGVKD. CDR3: CAISESRGLAAFF. DNA for the CDR3: TGTGCCATCAGTGAGTCGCGAGGTCTGGCGGCTTTCTTT.

The chain has TRBV11-1 and TRBJ1-6; tentatively, D is TRBD1 (5 bases). There are 15 residues in the CDR3. V lost 4 bases and J 5 bases, leaving 12 bases between the germline ends. Germline CDR1 is SGHAT and CDR2 is FQDESV (reference sequence). The CDR3 here is CASSSQGVDNSPLHF. The CDR3 DNA reads TGTGCCAGCAGCTCCCAGGGCGTGGATAATTCACCCCTCCACTTT.

V and J are TRBV30 and TRBJ2-5, with D unresolved. Germline V gene data show CDR1 as GTSNPN and CDR2 as SVGIG (reference sequence). The CDR3 is 12 residues long. The germline V and J ends were trimmed by 2 bases and 5 bases, with 9 bases remaining between them. As DNA, the CDR3 is TGTGCCTGGAGTAACTCAGAGGAGACCCAGTACTTC. Translation: CAWSNSEETQYF. The whole variable domain, remainder taken from reference TRBV30 and TRBJ2-5, is SQTIHQWPATLVQPVGSPLSLECTVEGTSNPNLYWYRQAAGRGLQLLFYSVGIGQISSEVPQNLSASRPQDRQFILSSKKLLLSDSGFYLCAWSNSEETQYFGPGTRLLVL.

The chain is built from TRBV30 and TRBJ1-2; 9 positions match TRBD1. CDR1 is GTSNPN and CDR2 is SVGIG in the germline V gene (reference sequence). The CDR3 length is 13 residues. Unmatched junction bases numbered 3, after V lost 0 bases and J lost 7 bases. CDR3 DNA sequence: TGTGCCTGGAGTGTAAGGGACAGGGCTGGCTACACCTTC. Amino acid sequence: CAWSVRDRAGYTF.

On this clone itself: A far larger clone is just one base off, so this is likely a read error. The rearrangement joins TRBV5-1 to TRBJ1-2, with D unresolved. The CDR3 contains 12 residues. V was clipped by 4 bases and J by 8 bases, with 12 bases between them. Looked up from germline, CDR1 is SGHRS and CDR2 is YFSETQ. In DNA form, the CDR3 reads TGCGCCAGCAGCCCTCTTCGATTCGGCTACACCTTC. Translating it yields CASSPLRFGYTF.

The chain carries TRBV7-3 and TRBJ2-5; no definite D call. This CDR3 spans 12 amino acids. Per germline, CDR1 SGHTA and CDR2 FQGTGA. Trimming took 2 bases from V and 5 from J, leaving 6 bases between them. The CDR3 is CASSLERETQYF. CDR3 bases: TGTGCCAGCAGCTTAGAAAGGGAGACCCAGTACTTC.

This clone ranks as medium-sized. V and J are TRBV6-1 and TRBJ1-5; D gene unclear. This CDR3 is 15 amino acids long. The germline CDR1 and CDR2 sequences are MNHNS and SASEGT. The germline V and J ends were trimmed by 2 bases and 7 bases, with 15 bases remaining between them. In DNA form, the CDR3 reads TGTGCCAGCAGTGAAAGTCGCCCCCTAAGGCAGCCCCAGCATTTT. Its translation: CASSESRPLRQPQHF.

The rearrangement links TRBV5-5 to TRBJ2-7; TRBD2 is a possible D gene (7 bases). Germline CDR1 and CDR2: SGHKS and YYEKEE (reference sequence). Trimming stripped 4 bases from V and 2 bases from J, with 19 bases between. The CDR3 totals 16 residues. CDR3 DNA sequence: TGTGCCAGCAGCCAAGGGGGAGGGACCCGGACCTACGAGCAGTACTTC. Its protein is CASSQGGGTRTYEQYF.

This chain joins TRBV11-3 and TRBJ1-1; D unresolved. The germline CDR1 and CDR2 sequences are SGHNT and YENEEA. This CDR3 spans 15 amino acids. V gave up 2 bases and J gave up 7 bases, with 17 bases separating them. The CDR3 DNA sequence: TGTGCCAGCAGCTTATACGGCGTAGGACGCTATGAAGCTTTCTTT. It encodes CASSLYGVGRYEAFF.